What follows are 20 T cell receptor beta chains derived from one specimen sequenced in a study of blood T cells in healthy people across ages. Using a J-beta primer mix together with a sample-barcoded 5' primer, a second PCR was run for roughly 7 to 12 cycles. TCRdb recomputed calls from the 5' RACE reads with MiXCR, one row per CDR3 protein. The sample consists of over a million distinct CDR3 sequences, about 25% of them appearing once. This sample also belongs to another study, concerning T cells of mothers and their children.

The source material was blood. Every receptor here comes from a girl aged 2-10 years in good health.

The genes are TRBV5-1 and TRBJ2-7, with TRBD1 identical over 7 bases. This CDR3 spans 14 amino acids. Germline lookup yields CDR1 SGHRS and CDR2 YFSETQ. V trimming: 7 bases; J trimming: 0 bases; junction bases outside the gene matches: 7. CDR3 in amino acids: CASFKGALSYEQYF. The CDR3 nucleotides read TGCGCCAGCTTTAAGGGGGCACTCTCCTACGAGCAGTACTTC.

The rearrangement links TRBV7-6 to TRBJ2-3; 9 bases are a match to TRBD2. CDR3 length: 17 amino acids. The germline gives CDR1 SGHVS, CDR2 FNYEAQ. V was clipped by 4 bases and J by 6 bases; unmatched bases: 14. The CDR3: CASSSSVRAGGADTQYF. For the CDR3, the DNA is TGTGCCAGCAGCTCTTCCGTCCGAGCGGGAGGAGCGGATACGCAGTATTTT.

This clonotype was seen only a few times. V usage is TRBV5-1 and J usage is TRBJ2-3, with D uncertain. The germline gives CDR1 SGHRS, CDR2 YFSETQ. CDR3 length: 13 amino acids. V lost 1 base to trimming and J lost 2 bases, with 5 bases between them. As DNA, the CDR3 is TGCGCCAGCAGCTTGTTGCCCACAGATACGCAGTATTTT. Amino acids: CASSLLPTDTQYF.

This clonotype was seen at least ten times. The CDR3 here is CASSSIQGIEKLFF. The CDR3 DNA is TGTGCCAGCAGCTCCATACAGGGGATTGAAAAACTGTTTTTT. This sequence joins TRBV11-2 and TRBJ1-4; 7 nucleotides line up with TRBD1. This CDR3 is built from 14 residues. Germline V CDR1 and CDR2: SGHAT, FQNNGV. After removal of 4 bases from V and 7 bases from J, the junction contained 6 bases not matched to a gene.

CDR3 DNA: TGTGCCAGCAGCCCGACTAGCCCAGACGAGATCTACTACAATGAGCAGTTCTTC. It encodes CASSPTSPDEIYYNEQFF. The chain combines TRBV3-1 with TRBJ2-1, with 7 bases that match TRBD2. The junction had 15 bases not matched to a gene; V was cut back by 4 bases and J by 3 bases. The CDR3 spans 18 residues. From germline, CDR1 is LGHDT and CDR2 YNNKEL (reference sequence).

The V gene is TRBV4-2, the J gene TRBJ1-2; 10 bases map to TRBD1. After removal of 1 base from V and 4 bases from J, the junction contained 3 bases not matched to a gene. Per the germline V gene, CDR1 is LGHNA and CDR2 is YNFKEQ. CDR3 length equals 15 residues. CDR3 region: CASSQGDRGGYGYTF. The CDR3 DNA sequence: TGTGCCAGCAGCCAAGGGGACAGGGGTGGCTATGGCTACACCTTC.

Many counts were recorded for this clonotype. The V and J genes are TRBV11-3 and TRBJ2-5, with D perhaps matching TRBD1 (6 bases). The tail of the sequence fits TRBJ2-7 better, so the J call may be wrong. Germline loops: CDR1 SGHNT, CDR2 YENEEA. This CDR3 has 14 residues. The CDR3 loop is CASSPTGSPGEQYF. In DNA, the CDR3 is TGTGCCAGCAGCCCAACAGGGTCTCCTGGCGAGCAGTACTTC.

In this sample, this clonotype turned up a few times. The chain combines TRBV7-8 with TRBJ2-5, with 7 nucleotides matching TRBD1. Germline CDR1 reads SGHVS; CDR2 reads FQNEAQ. The length of the CDR3 is 16 residues. Losses at the gene ends were 0 bases for V and 5 bases for J; bases not matched to a gene: 9. CDR3 loop: CASSLAPRQGWETQYF. CDR3 nucleotide sequence: TGTGCCAGCAGCTTAGCCCCACGACAGGGTTGGGAGACCCAGTACTTC.

The V gene is TRBV2, the J gene TRBJ2-1; D is unresolved. The germline V and J ends were trimmed by 8 bases and 2 bases, with 10 bases remaining between them. Germline CDR1 and CDR2: SNHLY and FYNNEI. This CDR3 has 13 residues. CDR3 region: CASGALPYNEQFF. CDR3 sequence (DNA): TGTGCCAGCGGCGCTCTCCCCTACAATGAGCAGTTCTTC. Combining the CDR3 with reference TRBV2 and TRBJ2-1 gives the whole variable domain EPEVTQTPSHQVTQMGQEVILRCVPISNHLYFYWYRQILGQKVEFLVSFYNNEISEKSEIFDDQFSVERPDGSNFTLKIRSTKLEDSAMYFCASGALPYNEQFFGPGTRLTVL.

CDR3 sequence: CASSHIGLAGVRETQYF. The CDR3 coding sequence is TGTGCCAGCAGTCACATCGGCCTAGCGGGAGTCAGGGAGACCCAGTACTTC. This rearrangement joins TRBV28 to TRBJ2-5; 10 nucleotides agree with TRBD2. The CDR3 runs to 17 residues. Trimming at V came to 5 bases and at J to 5 bases, leaving 14 bases not matched to a gene. Germline-derived CDR1 and CDR2 are MDHEN and SYDVKM.

The chain joins TRBV29-1 to TRBJ2-2, with D tentatively TRBD2 (5 bases). Deletions cut 2 bases from V and 5 bases from J, with 12 bases between. The CDR3 spans 14 residues. Germline loops: CDR1 SQVTM, CDR2 ANQGSEA. The CDR3 here is CSVEFGIQTGELFF. The DNA of the CDR3 is TGCAGCGTTGAATTCGGGATTCAGACCGGGGAGCTGTTTTTT.

On this clonotype itself: One junction end disagrees with the germline gene, perhaps due to a read error. J is TRBJ2-5 and V is TRBV27; 7 nucleotides match TRBD2. The V gene's germline CDR1 is MNHEY and CDR2 SMNVEV (reference sequence). The CDR3 sequence is 13 residues long. The DNA for the CDR3 is TGTGCCAGCAGTTTTTTAGGGGAGGGGTTGAAGTTCTTC. Amino acid sequence: CASSFLGEGLKFF.

The chain joins TRBV12-3 or TRBV12-4 to TRBJ1-1, with D perhaps matching TRBD1 (6 bases). CDR3 size: 12 residues. The V end was cut by 7 bases, the J end by 4 bases, with 10 bases between. CDR3 residues: CASTGQRTEAFF. The DNA of the CDR3 is TGTGCCAGCACCGGACAGCGCACTGAAGCTTTCTTT.

This clonotype was observed a handful of times. The chain links TRBV19 to TRBJ2-1; a weak D match, TRBD1 (6 bases). Per the germline V gene, CDR1 is LNHDA and CDR2 is SQIVND (reference sequence). Trimming left V 7 bases short and J 9 bases short, with 19 bases between. This CDR3 comprises 14 residues. The CDR3 DNA reads TGTGCCAGTACAGGGGCTAGAGGGGGTCTTGAGCAGTTCTTC. It codes for CASTGARGGLEQFF.

This chain joins TRBV4-3 and TRBJ2-5; D is undetermined. Gene TRBJ2-1 matches the end of the DNA better, so the J call may be wrong. The CDR3 runs to 12 residues. The germline gives CDR1 LGHNA, CDR2 YSLEER. The CDR3 DNA sequence: TGCGCCAGCAGCCAAGAGGGGTGGGAGCAGTTCTTC. It specifies CASSQEGWEQFF.

This clonotype was recorded a few times. The chain recombines TRBV28 with TRBJ2-1; perhaps TRBD2 as D (5 bases). The CDR3 has 18 amino acids. In germline, CDR1 is MDHEN, CDR2 SYDVKM. With 3 bases removed from V and 0 bases from J, the gap between germline ends came to 18 bases. The CDR3 loop is CASSFIHDAGLSYNEQFF. The CDR3 DNA is TGTGCCAGCAGTTTTATTCATGACGCAGGACTCTCCTACAATGAGCAGTTCTTC. Variable domain in full (rest from reference TRBV28 and TRBJ2-1): DVKVTQSSRYLVKRTGEKVFLECVQDMDHENMFWYRQDPGLGLRLIYFSYDVKMKEKGDIPEGYSVSREKKERFSLILESASTNQTSMYLCASSFIHDAGLSYNEQFFGPGTRLTVL.

A few counts support this clonotype. The genes are TRBV5-8 and TRBJ1-2, with D perhaps matching TRBD1 (5 bases). This CDR3 comprises 14 residues. The V end was cut by 4 bases, the J end by 4 bases, with 14 bases between. Germline V lookup: CDR1 SGHTS, CDR2 YDEGEE. The CDR3 coding sequence is TGTGCCAGCAGCCCCGGAGGGGAAGCCTATGGCTACACCTTC. Translating it yields CASSPGGEAYGYTF.

About this clonotype itself: Germline is not matched at one junction end, which may reflect a read error. The gene calls are TRBV6-1 and TRBJ2-5; no definite D call. The CDR3 is 16 amino acids. Germline-derived CDR1 and CDR2 are MNHNS and SASEGT. The CDR3 spells CASREGSLVHPETQYF. The CDR3 DNA is TGTGCCAGCAGGGAAGGATCGCTGGTACACCCAGAGACCCAGTACTTC.

The rearrangement uses TRBV12-3 or TRBV12-4 and TRBJ2-5; no clear D gene. This CDR3 region has 11 residues. V was pared by 7 bases and J by 11 bases, with 14 bases between. CDR3 nucleotide sequence: TGTGCCAGCACCTCCGGGTTGGAGCAGTACTTC. Amino acid sequence: CASTSGLEQYF.

The genes are TRBV5-1 and TRBJ2-1, with TRBD2 identical over 7 bases. Germline values: CDR1 SGHRS, CDR2 YFSETQ. This CDR3 is built from 15 residues. The V and J ends lost 5 bases and 4 bases, in that order; junction bases with no gene match: 9. In nucleotides, the CDR3 is TGCGCCAGCAGGTCCTCAAGCGGGAATTACAATGAGCAGTTCTTC. Amino acids: CASRSSSGNYNEQFF. The variable domain in full, completed from reference TRBV5-1 and TRBJ2-1, reads KAGVTQTPRYLIKTRGQQVTLSCSPISGHRSVSWYQQTPGQGLQFLFEYFSETQRNKGNFPGRFSGRQFSNSRSEMNVSTLELGDSALYLCASRSSSGNYNEQFFGPGTRLTVL.